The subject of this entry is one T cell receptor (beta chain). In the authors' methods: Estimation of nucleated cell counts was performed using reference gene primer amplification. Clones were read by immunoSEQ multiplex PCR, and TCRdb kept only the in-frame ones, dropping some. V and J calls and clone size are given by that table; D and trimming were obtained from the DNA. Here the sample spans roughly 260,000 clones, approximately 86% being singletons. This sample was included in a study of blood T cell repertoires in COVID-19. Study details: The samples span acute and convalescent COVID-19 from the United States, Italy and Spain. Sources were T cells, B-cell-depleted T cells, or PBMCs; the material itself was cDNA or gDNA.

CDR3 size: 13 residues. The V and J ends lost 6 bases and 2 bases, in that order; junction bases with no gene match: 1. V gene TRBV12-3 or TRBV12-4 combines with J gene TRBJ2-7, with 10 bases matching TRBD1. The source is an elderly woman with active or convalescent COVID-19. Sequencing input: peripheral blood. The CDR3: CASSGTGAYEQYF. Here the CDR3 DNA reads TGTGCCAGCAGCGGGACAGGGGCCTACGAGCAGTACTTC.